This TCR beta chain stems from a study of blood T cell repertoires in COVID-19 (dated by TCRdb to about 2020). About the investigation overall: The collaborator samples originated in the United States, Italy and Spain and spanned the acute and convalescent phases of COVID-19. Where available, HLA class I and class II types were obtained from metadata supplied by the sample provider rather than from assay-based typing. Subjects who had been exposed to COVID-19, were actively infected with it, or had recovered from it provided the deeply sampled blood TCRbeta repertoires that made up the dataset. The prospective study material was composed of cDNA or gDNA derived from T cells, B-cell-depleted T cells, or PBMCs. A de-identified subject ID, COVID-19 status, age in years and sex were almost always included in the sample metadata. A freely available public database, intended as a resource for researchers studying the immune response to SARS-CoV-2, is where the repertoires were released. The samples were drawn from two sources: the first 160 participants of the ongoing ImmuneRACE study, and 950 to 1,500 subjects contributed by 6 global collaborators.

The collaborating institutions used their own protocols to collect whole blood in K2EDTA tubes. For TCRbeta analysis, collaborator samples were shipped as frozen whole blood, as isolated PBMCs, or as DNA extracted from either sample type. TCRbeta CDR3 regions were amplified from genomic DNA by means of the immunoSEQ Assay, a bias-controlled multiplex PCR. As for the authors' bioinformatics: Within the assay, amplification of reference gene primers was used to estimate how many nucleated cells each sample contained. To quantify the absolute abundance of each unique TCRbeta CDR3 rearrangement, sequence reads were collapsed and filtered. For each sample, productive Simpson clonality was calculated as the square root of Simpson's diversity index over productive rearrangements. TCRdb's version of the immuneACCESS table is confined to in-frame rearrangements and falls short of the full clone set. An unresolved V gene accounts for under half of the shortfall where checked; the remainder is of unknown origin. Clonal size and the V and J genes are those of that table, whereas D and trimming came from the DNA. Across this sample there are more than 95,000 clones, with over 80% seen only once. The ten largest account for around 18% of the sample.

What the research found in general, with its limitations: How much clinical and demographic metadata was included differed by source and by participant, and the metadata was provided uncurated.

This clone was counted only a few times. The antigen it recognizes is unknown. The record has no base qualities; no much larger clone is one base away. This receptor was obtained from an older man with acute or convalescent COVID-19. The sequenced sample was peripheral blood.

At the DNA level, the sequence is TGTGCCAGCAGTTATCGACGGCAGGGCAGTGGCTACACCTTC. Its translation is CASSYRRQGSGYTF. The sequence links TRBV6-5 to TRBJ1-2; possibly the D gene is TRBD1, per 5 matching bases. The junction carries 15 bases between V and J, which are trimmed by 3 bases and 7 bases respectively. From cysteine to phenylalanine, the CDR3 is 14 amino acids long. Only CDR3 DNA is held: 42 bases, read in frame from base 1. The germline V gene yields MNHEY for CDR1 and SVGAGI for CDR2.